The clone carrying this TCR beta chain was counted between two and nine times. Its antigen is unknown. Investigators isolated RNA and reverse transcribed it into cDNA to act as the sequencing template. Libraries were prepared by immunoSEQ multiplex PCR; TCRdb keeps only in-frame clonotypes and omits some of them. The table shows roughly 200,000 clones, with about two fifths occurring only once. These data belong to a study of CD8+ T cells in alopecia areata. About the research overall: Treatment comprised oral tofacitinib, 5 to 10 mg twice daily, in treated patients. People stayed on tofacitinib for 6 to 18 months, then stopped the drug for 6 months. Overall study findings and caveats: A large proportion of expanded lesional clones were detected persisting in scalp and blood during tofacitinib.

As to treatment: oral pan-JAK inhibitor, 5-10 mg twice daily. Samples from alopecia areata patients were lesional scalp punch biopsies and peripheral blood. Looked up from germline, CDR1 is MNHNY and CDR2 is SVGAGI (reference sequence). Trimming pared 10 bases from V and 2 bases from J, leaving 15 bases between. This CDR3 comprises 13 residues. The source of this sequence is a human donor with alopecia areata. J is TRBJ2-7 and V is TRBV6-6, with a weak D call TRBD2 (6 bases). This specimen was CD4+ T cells sorted from blood, taken at roughly week 30, from a patient treated with tofacitinib. CDR3 bases: TGTGCCACCGCCGGGACTGCTACCTACGAGCAGTACTTC. Translation: CATAGTATYEQYF.